The 20 T cell receptor beta chains given below trace back to one sample, sequenced in a study of blood T cell repertoires in COVID-19. The protocol was immunoSEQ multiplex PCR, while the TCRdb copy is restricted to in-frame clones and leaves out a portion. This table has about 86,000 clones, 87% appearing once. The sample consisted of peripheral blood. These receptors all stem from a human donor in a cohort sampled during active COVID-19.

This clone was detected only a few times. The chain combines TRBV27 with TRBJ1-5, with D possibly being TRBD1 (5 bases). The CDR3 runs 15 residues. Germline assignment: CDR1 MNHEY and CDR2 SMNVEV (reference sequence). V dropped 6 bases and J dropped 0 bases, with 12 bases sitting between them. In DNA form, the CDR3 reads TGTGCCAGCAGAATAACGACAGATAGCAATCAGCCCCAGCATTTT. Amino acids: CASRITTDSNQPQHF.

The V and J genes are TRBV28 and TRBJ1-2, with D perhaps matching TRBD1 (6 bases). CDR3 length: 14 residues. Germline CDR1 reads MDHEN; CDR2 reads SYDVKM. V lost 2 bases to trimming and J lost 3 bases, with 10 bases between them. The chain's CDR3 is CASSLRGAYYGYTF. The CDR3 nucleotides are TGTGCCAGCAGTTTACGGGGGGCCTACTATGGCTACACCTTC.

The gene calls are TRBV3-1 (or the pseudogene TRBV3-2) and TRBJ2-7; possibly TRBD2 for D (6 bases). The V gene lost 2 bases and the J gene lost 0 bases, with 11 bases spanning the gap. This CDR3 has 15 amino acids. CDR1 and CDR2 (germline): LGHDT, YNNKEL (reference sequence). The CDR3 region is CASSQSAGGSYEQYF. DNA of the CDR3: TGTGCCAGCAGCCAATCAGCCGGGGGCTCCTACGAGCAGTACTTC.

V gene TRBV18 combines with J gene TRBJ1-6; 10 bases agree with TRBD1. Germline V gene sequence: CDR1 KGHSH, CDR2 LQKENI. The CDR3 is 16 residues long. Unmatched junction bases numbered 8, after V lost 3 bases and J lost 9 bases. The CDR3 DNA reads TGTGCCAGCTCACCGGGGACAGGGGTTTATGGTTCACCCCTCCACTTT. It is translated as CASSPGTGVYGSPLHF. The whole variable domain, filled in from reference TRBV18 and TRBJ1-6, reads NAGVMQNPRHLVRRRGQEARLRCSPMKGHSHVYWYRQLPEEGLKFMVYLQKENIIDESGMPKERFSAEFPKEGPSILRIQQVVRGDSAAYFCASSPGTGVYGSPLHFGNGTRLTVT.

The chain joins TRBV2 to TRBJ2-5; D not certain. The CDR3 spans 13 residues. The V gene lost 2 bases and the J gene lost 5 bases, with 9 bases spanning the gap. The germline CDR1 and CDR2 sequences are SNHLY and FYNNEI. The CDR3 DNA reads as TGTGCCAGCAGTGAAATGCAGAGGGAGACCCAGTACTTC. It translates to CASSEMQRETQYF.

V usage is TRBV6-5 and J usage is TRBJ1-2; a weak D match, TRBD1 (5 bases). There are 15 residues in the CDR3. Germline V lookup: CDR1 MNHEY, CDR2 SVGAGI. V lost 0 bases and J 4 bases, leaving 12 bases between the germline ends. The CDR3 coding sequence is TGTGCCAGCAGTTACTCGAAACGGGGGGGCTATGGCTACACCTTC. This sequence encodes CASSYSKRGGYGYTF.

The chain recombines TRBV27 with TRBJ2-7, with TRBD2 matching 7 bases. The CDR3 covers 17 residues. V dropped 5 bases and J dropped 6; count of bases not matched to a gene: 19. Germline assignment: CDR1 MNHEY and CDR2 SMNVEV (reference sequence). CDR3 residues: CASSPTTYGTMGREQYF. In nucleotides, the CDR3 is TGTGCCAGCAGTCCTACAACGTACGGGACTATGGGACGCGAGCAGTACTTC.

This clone was recorded once. The chain is built from TRBV9 and TRBJ1-2; D might be TRBD1 (6 bases). This CDR3 contains 14 residues. The V gene lost 3 bases and the J gene lost 6 bases, with 15 bases spanning the gap. Germline assignment: CDR1 SGDLS and CDR2 YYNGEE. The CDR3 bases are TGTGCCAGCAGCGGGTCAGGGGAAATCGATGGCTACACCTTC. Its protein product is CASSGSGEIDGYTF.

The genes are TRBV6-5 and TRBJ2-2; D might be TRBD1 (7 bases). V shed 7 bases and J shed 1 base, with 13 bases lying between them. Germline V gene data show CDR1 as MNHEY and CDR2 as SVGAGI. The CDR3 contains 15 residues. CDR3: CASNRQGGNTGELFF. The CDR3 DNA sequence: TGTGCCAGCAATCGACAGGGAGGGAACACCGGGGAGCTGTTTTTT.

This clone showed up just a few times. The chain links TRBV5-6 to TRBJ2-5, with D uncertain. Germline assignment: CDR1 SGHDT and CDR2 YYEEEE. Trimming left V 0 bases short and J 1 base short, with 19 bases between. The CDR3 consists of 18 residues. The CDR3 nucleotides read TGTGCCAGCAGCTTGGGCGTGCTTCAGGTTCCAACCCAAGAGACCCAGTACTTC. Translating it yields CASSLGVLQVPTQETQYF.

The V and J genes are TRBV5-1 and TRBJ1-1; possibly TRBD1 for D (5 bases). This CDR3 has 15 amino acids. V lost 0 bases and J 0 bases, leaving 9 bases between the germline ends. CDR1 is SGHRS and CDR2 is YFSETQ in the germline V gene. DNA for the CDR3: TGCGCCAGCAGCTTGGCTACAGGATTGAACACTGAAGCTTTCTTT. It translates to CASSLATGLNTEAFF.

The chain is built from TRBV18 and TRBJ2-7, with D tentatively TRBD2 (5 bases). V dropped 0 bases and J dropped 5 bases, with 17 bases sitting between them. Germline V gene lookup returns CDR1 KGHSH and CDR2 LQKENI. The CDR3 sequence is 16 residues long. In DNA, the CDR3 is TGTGCCAGCTCACCACCAAACGGGAAGGGCAAGGACGAGCAGTACTTC. As protein: CASSPPNGKGKDEQYF.

This sequence joins TRBV7-9 and TRBJ2-4; 7 bases are shared with TRBD2. Trimming cost V 1 base and J 0 bases; bases outside gene matches: 3. Germline loops: CDR1 SEHNR, CDR2 FQNEAQ (reference sequence). The CDR3 has 16 amino acids. The CDR3 spells CASSLGEGLAKNIQYF. In DNA form, the CDR3 reads TGTGCCAGCAGCTTAGGGGAGGGTCTAGCCAAAAACATTCAGTACTTC.

The chain joins TRBV30 to TRBJ2-1, with TRBD2 as a possible D gene (5 bases). Germline values: CDR1 GTSNPN, CDR2 SVGIG (reference sequence). V gave up 3 bases and J gave up 7 bases, with 7 bases separating them. The CDR3 contains 11 residues. CDR3 nucleotides: TGTGCCTGGAGGAGGGTAAATGAGCAGTTCTTC. This gives the protein CAWRRVNEQFF.

The chain has TRBV5-5 and TRBJ2-7, with D possibly matching TRBD1 (6 bases). The CDR3 consists of 13 residues. Germline V gene sequence: CDR1 SGHKS, CDR2 YYEKEE (reference sequence). Trimming took 0 bases from V and 6 from J, leaving 10 bases between them. For the CDR3, the DNA is TGTGCCAGCAGCTTGGGACAGGTAGTCGAGCAGTACTTC. This gives the protein CASSLGQVVEQYF.

The chain recombines TRBV9 with TRBJ1-1; TRBD1 matches at 7 bases. V shed 0 bases and J 0 bases; nucleotides not matched to a gene: 8. This CDR3 contains 17 residues. CDR1 and CDR2 from the germline V gene are SGDLS and YYNGEE. The CDR3 region is CASSVAYTGALNTEAFF. The CDR3 DNA sequence: TGTGCCAGCAGCGTAGCCTACACAGGGGCTTTGAACACTGAAGCTTTCTTT.

V usage is TRBV5-8 and J usage is TRBJ1-2; 10 bases are shared with TRBD1. The length of the CDR3 is 15 residues. CDR1 SGHTS and CDR2 YDEGEE come from the germline V gene. V gave up 1 base and J gave up 2 bases; unmatched junction bases: 2. The CDR3: CASSLLGQGNYGYTF. The CDR3 DNA reads TGTGCCAGCAGCTTGTTGGGACAGGGGAACTATGGCTACACCTTC.

V usage is TRBV27 and J usage is TRBJ1-5; D unresolved. V was trimmed by 8 bases and J by 1 base, leaving 15 bases between them. Looked up from germline, CDR1 is MNHEY and CDR2 is SMNVEV (reference sequence). This CDR3 is built from 15 residues. This chain's CDR3 is CASGLGGLSNQPQHF. The CDR3 DNA reads as TGTGCCAGCGGATTAGGAGGCCTGAGCAATCAGCCCCAGCATTTT.

The chain has TRBV11-2 and TRBJ2-2; TRBD2 agrees at 8 bases. In germline, CDR1 is SGHAT, CDR2 FQNNGV. This CDR3 has 15 amino acids. The junction had 6 bases not matched to a gene; V was cut back by 3 bases and J by 6 bases. The CDR3 DNA reads TGTGCCAGCAGCTTCGAAGCGGGAGTCCCCGGGGAGCTGTTTTTT. It translates to CASSFEAGVPGELFF.

This chain joins TRBV2 and TRBJ2-5; 12 bases line up with TRBD2. From germline, CDR1 is SNHLY and CDR2 FYNNEI. V was pared by 7 bases and J by 5 bases, with 5 bases of the junction left unmatched. This CDR3 is 14 amino acids long. The DNA of the CDR3 is TGTGCCAGCACCCGACTAGCGGGAGTGGAGACCCAGTACTTC. Its protein is CASTRLAGVETQYF. The full variable domain, with the rest looked up from reference TRBV2 and TRBJ2-5, is EPEVTQTPSHQVTQMGQEVILRCVPISNHLYFYWYRQILGQKVEFLVSFYNNEISEKSEIFDDQFSVERPDGSNFTLKIRSTKLEDSAMYFCASTRLAGVETQYFGPGTRLLVL.